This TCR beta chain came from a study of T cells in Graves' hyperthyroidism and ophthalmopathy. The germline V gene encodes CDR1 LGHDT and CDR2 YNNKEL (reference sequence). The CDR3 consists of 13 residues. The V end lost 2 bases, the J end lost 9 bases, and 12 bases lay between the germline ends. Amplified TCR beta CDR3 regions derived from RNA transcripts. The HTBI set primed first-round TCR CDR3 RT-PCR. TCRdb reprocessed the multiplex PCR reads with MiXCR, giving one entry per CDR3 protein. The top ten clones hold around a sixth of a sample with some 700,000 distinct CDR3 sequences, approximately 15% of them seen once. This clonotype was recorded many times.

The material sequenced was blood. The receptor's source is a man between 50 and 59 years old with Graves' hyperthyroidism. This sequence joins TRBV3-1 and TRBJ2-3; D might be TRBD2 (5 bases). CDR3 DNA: TGTGCCAGCAGCCAAAGTAGCGATAGGACGCAGTATTTT. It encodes CASSQSSDRTQYF.